The source of this T cell receptor beta chain is a study of STAT5B mutations in CD4+ large granular lymphocyte leukemia. This CDR3 region has 13 residues. The assay was immunoSEQ multiplex PCR, and TCRdb's table has in-frame clones only and misses some. This repertoire shows 7,600 or so clones, about 70% found once; its top ten account for less than 75%. This clone was seen more than once but under ten times. The chain employs TRBV1 and TRBJ2-6. TRBV1 has pseudogene status. Sequenced: PBMCs. The clonotype comes from a woman aged 55 to 70 with CD4+ T-cell large granular lymphocyte leukemia. The CDR3 reads CTSSQSRANVLTF. CDR3 in DNA: TGCACCAGCAGTCAAAGTCGGGCCAACGTCCTGACTTTC.